The rows below give T cell receptor beta chains drawn from one sample of a study of molecular identifiers for immune sequencing clone quantification. TCRdb ran MiXCR on the PCR reads and lists one entry per CDR3 protein. The table includes about 510,000 distinct CDR3 sequences, approximately 25% detected once. Input material: naive CD8+ T cells from blood, with Jurkat cell RNA spiked in. Every receptor here comes from a human donor in good health. Some libraries in this study had Jurkat cell RNA spiked in. Both conserved end residues are part of each CDR3. The D gene is left open where the match is weak.

length	D	J	V	CDR3
16	TRBD1	TRBJ2-7	TRBV6-5	CASSYRRTGGNYEQYF
16	-	TRBJ2-4	TRBV7-9	CASSSMGHQAKNIQYF
14	-	TRBJ1-5	TRBV5-5	CASSLALANQPQHF
16	-	TRBJ1-1	TRBV4-3	CASSQDRTGGGTEAFF
15	-	TRBJ2-7	TRBV19	CASSRTPGVSYEQYF
18	TRBD2	TRBJ2-5	TRBV6-2/TRBV6-3	CASSYLGRFVMGQETQYF
14	-	TRBJ2-7	TRBV15	CATSKSRGAYEQYF
15	-	TRBJ1-1	TRBV4-3	CASSLVQDVNTEAFF
15	TRBD2	TRBJ2-3	TRBV19	CASTGTSGGLDTQYF
17	-	TRBJ1-1	TRBV4-3	CASSQDASRRPNTEAFF
15	-	TRBJ2-3	TRBV7-8	CASTERAGKTDTQYF
13	-	TRBJ2-7	TRBV9	CASSVSPAYEQYF
15	TRBD1	TRBJ1-4	TRBV4-1	CASSQEFRGPEKLFF
12	-	TRBJ1-1	TRBV6-1	CASRLTSTEAFF
16	-	TRBJ1-5	TRBV2	CASSEVRSGYNQPQHF
12	-	TRBJ2-2	TRBV29-1	CSVVMTTGELFF
13	-	TRBJ1-2	TRBV6-2/TRBV6-3	CASNHWQNYGYTF
16	TRBD2	TRBJ2-3	TRBV5-4	CASSSGLAGVGDTQYF
15	TRBD2	TRBJ2-7	TRBV27	CASSLDAGEVYEQYF
14	TRBD1	TRBJ1-1	TRBV7-9	CASSSTGGETEAFF
15	TRBD1	TRBJ1-1	TRBV5-6	CASSPYDRAGTEAFF
16	TRBD1	TRBJ2-5	TRBV27	CASSSIIGGPQEPQYF
17	TRBD1	TRBJ1-1	TRBV13	CASSLGLTGQGDTEAFF
12	-	TRBJ2-2	TRBV19	CASSNGPGELFF
15	TRBD1	TRBJ1-1	TRBV7-6	CASSLVTGVNTEAFF
10	-	TRBJ1-1	TRBV6-1	CATELFEAFF
13	-	TRBJ1-2	TRBV28	CASSLKRWEGYTF
11	-	TRBJ2-1	TRBV19	CASIGGREQFF
16	TRBD2	TRBJ2-3	TRBV11-2	CASSFWTSGSKVTQYF
15	-	TRBJ2-4	TRBV5-8	CASSLGLGLGAIQYF
14	TRBD1	TRBJ1-4	TRBV7-6	CASSLGTVTEKLFF
17	TRBD2	TRBJ2-7	TRBV20-1	CSARSGTSGGRSYEQYF
14	-	TRBJ2-7	TRBV7-9	CASSNGGLSYEQYF
12	-	TRBJ1-5	TRBV6-5	CASSQQGGSQHF
18	TRBD2	TRBJ2-2	TRBV19	CASSTTDLAELNTGELFF
13	-	TRBJ1-4	TRBV20-1	CSARGSENEKLFF
15	TRBD2	TRBJ2-2	TRBV9	CASSVTSGYTGELFF
18	TRBD2	TRBJ2-2	TRBV6-2/TRBV6-3	CASSYSRASGGNTGELFF
18	TRBD1	TRBJ2-3	TRBV28	CASRWKPGQGSATDTQYF